This is a list of T cell receptor beta chains from one sample in a study of T cell repertoires in cytomegalovirus infection. TCRdb reprocessed the reads via MiXCR and lists one record per CDR3 protein. The sample records hundreds of thousands of distinct CDR3 sequences, 15% to 20% being singletons. Sequenced: PBMCs. The origin of the receptors is a human donor in good health (CMV status not recorded). Some clones in this sample may be carry-over from other donors' samples. The CDR3 runs from the conserved cysteine through the conserved F or W. Fields, in order: D gene, V gene, clone size, J gene, CDR3 DNA, CDR3 protein. A D gene is named only where the DNA matches it firmly. Clone size is shown for a subset of rows, as once, few, many or a class of expanded clone.

NA	TRBV7-2	many	TRBJ1-4	TGTGCCAGCAGCTCACCCAACCATGCAACTAATGAAAAACTGTTTTTT	CASSSPNHATNEKLFF
NA	TRBV2	NA	TRBJ2-4	TGTGCCAGCAGTGGGACAACAATAGCCAAAAACATTCAGTACTTC	CASSGTTIAKNIQYF
TRBD2	TRBV7-6	many	TRBJ2-7	TGTGCCAGCAGCTTACCGTCTAGCGGCCTATCCTACGAGCAGTACTTC	CASSLPSSGLSYEQYF
NA	TRBV20-1	few	TRBJ1-2	TGCAGTGCTAGCCTGCCGGCTAACTATGGCTACACCTTC	CSASLPANYGYTF
NA	TRBV7-6	NA	TRBJ2-1	TGTGCCAGCAGCTCCCTCTACGAGCCCCCCTACACTGAGCAGTTCTTC	CASSSLYEPPYTEQFF
NA	TRBV7-2	many	TRBJ2-3	TGTGCCAGCAGCTTAAACCTGGATACGCAGTATTTT	CASSLNLDTQYF
TRBD2	TRBV20-1	few	TRBJ2-2	TGCAGTGCTAGCCCCGCCGGCCCAGCGGGGACCGGGGAGCTGTTTTTT	CSASPAGPAGTGELFF
NA	TRBV10-3	NA	TRBJ2-7	TGTGCTGTGGGGCAGGGAACCTCCTACGAGCAGTACTTC	CAVGQGTSYEQYF
NA	TRBV7-2	many	TRBJ1-2	TGTGCCAGCAGCTCCACTTTGGCGGGCTACACCTTC	CASSSTLAGYTF
NA	TRBV11-2	NA	TRBJ1-2	TGTGCCAGCAGCTTAGATCAGGAAGGGGAGGGGTACTATGGCTACACCTTC	CASSLDQEGEGYYGYTF
TRBD2	TRBV7-2	many	TRBJ2-1	TGTGCCAGCAACCTTGGGACTAGCGGCCTCTACAATGAGCAGTTCTTC	CASNLGTSGLYNEQFF
NA	TRBV11-2	NA	TRBJ2-5	TGTGCCAGCAGCTTAGTCCAGTCTAGACCTCAAGAGACCCAGTACTTC	CASSLVQSRPQETQYF
TRBD1	TRBV28	many	TRBJ1-4	TGTGCCAGCAGACATACTCCCGACCCGACAGGGCTTAATGAAAAACTGTTTTTT	CASRHTPDPTGLNEKLFF
TRBD2	TRBV7-6	many	TRBJ2-7	TGTGCCAGCAGCCGGGGACTAGCGGATCCTAGGGAGCAGTACTTC	CASSRGLADPREQYF
TRBD1	TRBV5-5	few	TRBJ2-1	TGTGCCAGCAGCCAGACGGGGCTCGGGACAGGCCTCACCTACAATGAGCAGTTCTTC	CASSQTGLGTGLTYNEQFF
NA	TRBV20-1	NA	TRBJ1-1	TGCAGTGCTAGAGGTCCCTCAGGGTGGAACACTGAAGCTTTCTTT	CSARGPSGWNTEAFF
NA	TRBV12-3/TRBV12-4	many	TRBJ1-5	TGTGCCAGCAGTTTCTCTCAGAATAGCAATCAGCCCCAGCATTTT	CASSFSQNSNQPQHF
NA	TRBV12-5	NA	TRBJ1-1	TGTGCTAGTGGTGCAGGACACTTGAACACTGAAGCTTTCTTT	CASGAGHLNTEAFF
TRBD1	TRBV6-6	many	TRBJ1-6	TGTGCCAGCAGTGGGACAGGGGTGGATTCACCCCTCCACTTT	CASSGTGVDSPLHF
TRBD2	TRBV7-2	many	TRBJ2-7	TGTGCCAGCAGCTTTTTGTCTCGGGAGGGCCGAGGAGAGCAGTACTTC	CASSFLSREGRGEQYF
NA	TRBV18	many	TRBJ2-3	TGTGCCAGCAGCCCCCGCACAGATACGCAGTATTTT	CASSPRTDTQYF
TRBD1	TRBV2	few	TRBJ1-1	TGTGCCAGCAGTTACAGGGGGACCCTGAACACTGAAGCTTTCTTT	CASSYRGTLNTEAFF
TRBD1	TRBV7-2	many	TRBJ1-2	TGTGCCAGCAGCCCCGGGGACAGGGCCTATGGCTACACCTTC	CASSPGDRAYGYTF
NA	TRBV7-2	many	TRBJ2-1	TGTGCCAGCAGCTTAACAGGGCGGAATGAGCAGTTCTTC	CASSLTGRNEQFF
TRBD2	TRBV7-9	many	TRBJ2-7	TGTGCCAGCAGCCCGGGACTAGCGGAAGAGCAGTACTTC	CASSPGLAEEQYF
TRBD2	TRBV14	few	TRBJ2-5	TGTGCCAGCAGCCAAGATCTACGGGCTAGCGGCGACCAAGAGACCCAGTACTTC	CASSQDLRASGDQETQYF